This T cell receptor (beta chain) was captured in a study of shared clonotypes between healthy human individuals. Whole-study results and caveats: Relative to their counterparts shared across all four donors, non-shared clonotypes exhibited diminished generation probabilities. Around 4.7% was the fraction of naive CD4 clonotypes found shared across several donors.

V dropped 5 bases and J dropped 5 bases, with 25 bases sitting between them. From germline, CDR1 is MDHEN and CDR2 SYDVKM. This CDR3 region has 17 residues. The protocol was immunoSEQ multiplex PCR, while the TCRdb copy is restricted to in-frame clones and leaves out a portion. The sample records 2 million to 2.5 million clones, approximately 93% being singletons. Comment on this clone: Its antigen is unidentified.

This clonotype was sampled from a man younger than 35 in good health. Some clones in this sample may be carry-over from other donors' samples. Sequenced material: naive CD4+ T cells from PBMCs. Sample subset: CD45RA+ positively selected. V gene TRBV28 combines with J gene TRBJ2-7, with D possibly TRBD2 on 6 matching bases. The CDR3 protein is CASSPNRWGEFSDEQYF. The CDR3, as DNA: TGTGCCAGCAGTCCAAACCGCTGGGGGGAGTTTTCGGACGAGCAGTACTTC.